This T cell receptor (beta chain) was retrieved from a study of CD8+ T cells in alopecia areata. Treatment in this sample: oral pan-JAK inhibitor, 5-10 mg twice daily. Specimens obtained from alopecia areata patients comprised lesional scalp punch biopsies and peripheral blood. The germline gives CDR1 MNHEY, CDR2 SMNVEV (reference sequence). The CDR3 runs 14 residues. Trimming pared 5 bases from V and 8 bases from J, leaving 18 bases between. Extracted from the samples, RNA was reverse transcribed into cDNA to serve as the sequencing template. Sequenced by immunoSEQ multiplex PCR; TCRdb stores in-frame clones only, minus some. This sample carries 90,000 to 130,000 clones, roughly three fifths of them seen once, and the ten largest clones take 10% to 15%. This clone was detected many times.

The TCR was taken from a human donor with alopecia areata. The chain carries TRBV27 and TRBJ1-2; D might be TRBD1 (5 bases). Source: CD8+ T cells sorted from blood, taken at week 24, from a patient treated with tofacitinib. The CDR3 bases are TGTGCCAGCAGTGGAAGACAACGAAAGGGGGGCTACACCTTC. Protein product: CASSGRQRKGGYTF.